A single sample gave rise to the 31 T cell receptor beta chains below, sequenced in a study of T-cell reconstitution after alpha-beta-depleted transplantation in children. Unique molecular identifiers were used in preparing the TCRbeta library. TCRdb re-called the PCR reads with MiXCR, one entry per CDR3 protein. The sample includes about a million distinct CDR3 sequences, roughly 31% seen only once; the top ten take roughly 27%. The specimen comprised PBMCs, mostly from graft donor cells, sampled 360 days after TCRalphabeta/CD19-depleted stem cell transplant. The receptors stem from a boy less than two years old who had a stem cell transplant for SCID, so the T cells may come from the graft donor.

The chain couples TRBV6-5 to TRBJ1-3; possible D gene TRBD1, 5 bases. Germline CDR1 reads MNHEY; CDR2 reads SVGAGI. The CDR3 runs 17 residues. Trimming cost V 4 bases and J 1 base, with 17 bases left between them. CDR3 sequence: CASSSPLGRGSGNTIYF. CDR3 in DNA: TGTGCCAGCAGTTCCCCGCTGGGGCGCGGGTCTGGAAACACCATATATTTT.

This sequence joins TRBV10-2 and TRBJ2-3; D is uncertain. This CDR3 is 13 amino acids long. From germline, CDR1 is WSHSY and CDR2 SAAADI. V was clipped by 3 bases and J by 6 bases, with 10 bases between them. The CDR3 region is CASSDHRGDTQYF. The CDR3 bases are TGCGCCAGCAGTGACCACCGTGGGGATACGCAGTATTTT.

This clonotype was observed a handful of times. The chain recombines TRBV5-1 with TRBJ2-1; D perhaps matches TRBD2 (6 bases). Trimming took 4 bases from V and 3 from J, leaving 17 bases between them. This CDR3 spans 16 amino acids. Germline-derived CDR1 and CDR2 are SGHRS and YFSETQ. DNA for the CDR3: TGCGCCAGCAGCCTGGGCCGGGGGAAAGGCTACAATGAGCAGTTCTTC. It yields the protein CASSLGRGKGYNEQFF.

V is TRBV7-2 and J is TRBJ1-1, with TRBD1 identical over 7 bases. The CDR3 sequence is 15 residues long. V dropped 8 bases and J dropped 5; count of bases not matched to a gene: 14. Germline CDR1 is SGHTA and CDR2 is FQGNSA. The CDR3 nucleotides are TGTGCCAGCGGAGCCAAAACAGGGGCGGGGACTGAAGCTTTCTTT. Its protein product is CASGAKTGAGTEAFF.

This clonotype showed up many times. The chain uses TRBV4-2 and TRBJ1-2; maybe TRBD1 (5 bases). CDR1 is LGHNA and CDR2 is YNFKEQ in the germline V gene. V lost 0 bases and J 7 bases, leaving 9 bases between the germline ends. This CDR3 has 13 amino acids. The CDR3 protein is CASSQEGGGGYTF. Here the CDR3 DNA reads TGTGCCAGCAGCCAAGAGGGGGGAGGTGGCTACACCTTC.

This clonotype was detected only a few times. The J gene is TRBJ2-7, the V gene TRBV9; a weak D match, TRBD1 (6 bases). V lost 0 bases and J 3 bases, leaving 10 bases between the germline ends. The CDR3 length is 14 residues. Germline V gene lookup returns CDR1 SGDLS and CDR2 YYNGEE. CDR3 DNA: TGTGCCAGCAGCGTAGGCTCAGGGGACTACGAGCAGTACTTC. Protein sequence: CASSVGSGDYEQYF.

This chain links TRBV24-1 with TRBJ2-2, with 7 bases lining up with TRBD2. This CDR3 is built from 15 residues. V lost 3 bases and J lost 6; bases outside the gene matches: 6. Germline CDR1 is KGHDR and CDR2 is SFDVKD. CDR3 sequence (DNA): TGTGCCACCAGTGATGCCGCGGGGGTCCCCGGGGAGCTGTTTTTT. Amino acids: CATSDAAGVPGELFF.

The chain combines TRBV10-1 with TRBJ2-3; D remains unclear. The germline gives CDR1 WNHNN, CDR2 SYGVQD (reference sequence). The CDR3 loop spans 11 amino acids. The ends were cut back, 6 bases at V and 9 bases at J, with 10 bases in the middle. CDR3 residues: CASSNGPTQYF. The CDR3 DNA reads TGCGCCAGCAGCAATGGCCCAACGCAGTATTTT.

The chain joins TRBV12-3 or TRBV12-4 to TRBJ1-4, with 7 positions matching TRBD1. Unmatched junction bases numbered 6, after V lost 1 base and J lost 7 bases. This CDR3 is built from 15 residues. The CDR3 loop is CASSLGQGGSEKLFF. The DNA of the CDR3 is TGTGCCAGCAGTTTAGGGCAGGGGGGCTCTGAAAAACTGTTTTTT.

This clonotype occurred many times. Relative to the germline gene, one junction end is altered; a read error may explain this. J is TRBJ1-1 and V is TRBV12-3 or TRBV12-4; D remains unclear. CDR3 size: 13 residues. The CDR3 DNA is TGCGCCAGCAGCTTAACAGCGAACACTGAAGCTTTCTTT. Amino acids: CASSLTANTEAFF.

This clonotype has only one observation. This chain links TRBV25-1 with TRBJ2-1, with a weak D call TRBD2 (5 bases). Germline loops: CDR1 MGHDK, CDR2 SYGVNS. Trimming cost V 1 base and J 4 bases, with 8 bases left between them. This CDR3 is 14 amino acids long. CDR3 sequence: CASSESGFYNEQFF. CDR3 DNA: TGTGCCAGCAGTGAATCGGGGTTTTACAATGAGCAGTTCTTC.

J is TRBJ2-7 and V is TRBV6-1, with 10 bases lining up with TRBD1. Per the germline V gene, CDR1 is MNHNS and CDR2 is SASEGT. Trimming at V came to 6 bases and at J to 5 bases, leaving 19 bases not matched to a gene. The CDR3 spans 18 residues. The CDR3 coding sequence is TGTGCCAGCAGCCATCCGGTCTACCCCGGGACAGGGGATCACGAGCAGTACTTC. Translated, it gives CASSHPVYPGTGDHEQYF.

CDR3 protein: CASQELAGIYNEQFF. The CDR3 DNA reads as TGTGCCAGCCAAGAACTAGCGGGGATCTACAATGAGCAGTTCTTC. The V gene is TRBV7-8, the J gene TRBJ2-1; 10 bases are shared with TRBD2. The CDR3 contains 15 residues. Germline lookup yields CDR1 SGHVS and CDR2 FQNEAQ. V dropped 8 bases and J dropped 3; count of bases not matched to a gene: 7.

The chain employs TRBV7-8 and TRBJ1-5, with TRBD1 matching 8 bases. V lost 3 bases to trimming and J lost 5 bases; unmatched junction nucleotides: 6. The CDR3 length is 15 residues. Germline loops: CDR1 SGHVS, CDR2 FQNEAQ. CDR3 in amino acids: CASSFNRGFHQPQHF. The CDR3 DNA follows: TGTGCCAGCAGCTTCAACAGGGGGTTTCATCAGCCCCAGCATTTT.

This clonotype has just a few counts. V usage is TRBV5-1 and J usage is TRBJ2-5, with 7 positions matching TRBD1. The CDR3 runs to 13 residues. Germline V gene lookup returns CDR1 SGHRS and CDR2 YFSETQ. The V gene end was trimmed by 4 bases and the J gene end by 3 bases; junction bases not matched to a gene: 3. CDR3 DNA sequence: TGCGCCAGCAGCCCTCAGGGGGAAGAGACCCAGTACTTC. Translation gives CASSPQGEETQYF.

The sample holds a few counts of this clonotype. The J gene is TRBJ2-7, the V gene TRBV4-2; 7 bases match TRBD1. Germline-derived CDR1 and CDR2 are LGHNA and YNFKEQ. V gave up 0 bases and J gave up 3 bases; unmatched junction bases: 8. CDR3 size: 16 residues. CDR3 sequence (DNA): TGTGCCAGCAGCCAAGATGACGACAGGGTGGTCTACGAGCAGTACTTC. It yields the protein CASSQDDDRVVYEQYF.

This chain uses TRBV5-1 with TRBJ2-7, with 7 bases fitting TRBD2. The V segment lost 0 bases and the J segment 0 bases; nucleotides outside the gene matches: 6. Germline assignment: CDR1 SGHRS and CDR2 YFSETQ. This CDR3 contains 16 residues. CDR3 sequence (DNA): TGCGCCAGCAGCTTGGGAGCGGGGACGAGCTCCTACGAGCAGTACTTC. It translates to CASSLGAGTSSYEQYF.

This clonotype was seen a handful of times. The chain links TRBV5-1 to TRBJ2-1; TRBD2 matches 11 bases. The V gene's germline CDR1 is SGHRS and CDR2 YFSETQ. This CDR3 region has 18 residues. V gave up 2 bases and J gave up 0 bases; unmatched junction bases: 7. As DNA, the CDR3 is TGCGCCAGCAGCTTCCTTAGCGGGGGGGGCCGCTCCTACAATGAGCAGTTCTTC. Protein sequence: CASSFLSGGGRSYNEQFF.

This rearrangement joins TRBV5-1 to TRBJ2-6; maybe TRBD1 (5 bases). From germline, CDR1 is SGHRS and CDR2 YFSETQ. The V gene lost 7 bases and the J gene lost 0 bases, with 17 bases spanning the gap. There are 17 residues in the CDR3. DNA of the CDR3: TGCGCCAGCTCCGCAAGGCAGGGCAGCTCTGGGGCCAACGTCCTGACTTTC. Protein: CASSARQGSSGANVLTF. The full variable domain, completed using reference TRBV5-1 and TRBJ2-6, is KAGVTQTPRYLIKTRGQQVTLSCSPISGHRSVSWYQQTPGQGLQFLFEYFSETQRNKGNFPGRFSGRQFSNSRSEMNVSTLELGDSALYLCASSARQGSSGANVLTFGAGSRLTVL.

The CDR3 protein is CASSARFYNSPLHF. The CDR3 nucleotides read TGCGCCAGCAGCGCCAGATTCTATAATTCACCCCTCCACTTT. The chain uses TRBV5-1 and TRBJ1-6; D unresolved. The CDR3 covers 14 residues. Germline CDR1 is SGHRS and CDR2 is YFSETQ. V lost 4 bases and J 3 bases, leaving 8 bases between the germline ends.

The rearrangement uses TRBV6-2 or TRBV6-3 and TRBJ2-6; D ambiguous. Germline CDR1 and CDR2: MNHEY and SVGEGT. V gave up 7 bases and J gave up 0 bases, with 25 bases separating them. CDR3 length: 20 amino acids. CDR3 in DNA: TGTGCCAGCACCAGGCGCATCCGCGCGTCTTCCTCCTCTGGGGCCAACGTCCTGACTTTC. The encoded protein is CASTRRIRASSSSGANVLTF.

The table lists this clonotype with a few counts. V gene TRBV12-3 or TRBV12-4 combines with J gene TRBJ2-3; 7 bases match TRBD2. V was clipped by 5 bases and J by 6 bases; unmatched bases: 8. CDR3 length: 14 residues. CDR3 sequence reads: CASSEGGRWDTQYF. CDR3 DNA: TGTGCCAGCAGTGAGGGAGGGAGATGGGATACGCAGTATTTT.

This sequence joins TRBV20-1 and TRBJ2-5; D perhaps matches TRBD1 (6 bases). This CDR3 has 13 amino acids. Germline CDR1 DFQATT, CDR2 SNEGSKA (reference sequence). V lost 5 bases and J 2 bases, leaving 12 bases between the germline ends. CDR3 nucleotide sequence: TGCAGTGCTGGCGACAGGCCTCAAGAGACCCAGTACTTC. Translation: CSAGDRPQETQYF.

The chain is built from TRBV27 and TRBJ1-1; weak D call: TRBD1 (5 bases). Germline V gene sequence: CDR1 MNHEY, CDR2 SMNVEV (reference sequence). The CDR3 totals 17 residues. Trimming stripped 6 bases from V and 7 bases from J, with 27 bases between. Written as DNA, the CDR3 is TGTGCCAGCAGCCTAAGACCGCCCCCGGGACGGGAACTTGAAGCTTTCTTT. Translating gives CASSLRPPPGRELEAFF.

The chain couples TRBV7-2 to TRBJ2-5; D is ambiguous. V was trimmed by 6 bases and J by 1 base, leaving 15 bases between them. CDR1 is SGHTA, CDR2 FQGNSA, per germline. The CDR3 consists of 15 residues. The CDR3 spells CASRSIRFPQETQYF. The CDR3 region has the DNA TGTGCCAGCAGATCGATACGGTTCCCCCAAGAGACCCAGTACTTC.

The rearrangement links TRBV4-2 to TRBJ1-5, with D unresolved. Trimming removed 6 bases from V and 7 bases from J, with 16 bases in between. This CDR3 has 14 amino acids. The germline V gene has CDR1 LGHNA and CDR2 YNFKEQ. CDR3 nucleotide sequence: TGTGCCAGCAGGCGGACGGGGTCAGGACAGCCCCAGCATTTT. It specifies CASRRTGSGQPQHF.

This clonotype has a handful of counts. The V and J genes are TRBV18 and TRBJ1-1; 11 nucleotides align to TRBD1. The CDR3 length is 15 residues. Looked up from germline, CDR1 is KGHSH and CDR2 is LQKENI. The V gene end was trimmed by 3 bases and the J gene end by 3 bases; junction bases not matched to a gene: 3. As DNA, the CDR3 is TGTGCCAGCTCACCGCTGGGACAGGGGGACACTGAAGCTTTCTTT. Translating it yields CASSPLGQGDTEAFF.

The rearrangement uses TRBV20-1 and TRBJ2-7; 9 positions agree with TRBD2. The CDR3 contains 15 residues. The trim removed 3 bases at V and 2 bases at J, leaving 8 bases unmatched. Per germline, CDR1 DFQATT and CDR2 SNEGSKA (reference sequence). The CDR3 region has the DNA TGCAGTGCTAGTCGGGCTAGCGGGGCCCCCTACGAGCAGTACTTC. Amino acid sequence: CSASRASGAPYEQYF.

This clonotype was seen a few times. V gene TRBV5-1 combines with J gene TRBJ2-1; 9 nucleotides line up with TRBD2. The V segment lost 4 bases and the J segment 0 bases; nucleotides outside the gene matches: 8. CDR1 is SGHRS, CDR2 YFSETQ, per germline. The CDR3 length is 17 residues. CDR3 amino acids: CASSLSTSGSSYNEQFF. The CDR3 DNA is TGCGCCAGCAGCCTATCGACTAGCGGCAGCTCCTACAATGAGCAGTTCTTC.

This clonotype was observed a few times. CDR3 sequence: CASSLNRDRGTYEQYF. In DNA form, the CDR3 reads TGCGCCAGCAGCTTGAACCGGGACAGGGGGACCTACGAGCAGTACTTC. The V call is TRBV5-1, the J call TRBJ2-7; 11 bases are shared with TRBD1. Germline V gene sequence: CDR1 SGHRS, CDR2 YFSETQ. J was trimmed by 2 bases and V by 1 base; bases with no gene match: 5. CDR3 length equals 16 residues.

This clonotype was seen more than once but under ten times. The V call is TRBV4-1, the J call TRBJ1-1; D uncertain. The V end lost 3 bases, the J end lost 3 bases, and 17 bases lay between the germline ends. The CDR3 runs to 16 residues. Germline CDR1 MGHRA, CDR2 YSYEKL. CDR3 sequence: CASSQPGPLRDTEAFF. The CDR3 coding sequence is TGCGCCAGCAGCCAGCCGGGCCCCCTTAGGGACACTGAAGCTTTCTTT.